A single sample gave rise to the 10 T cell receptor beta chains below, sequenced in a study of T cells in Graves' hyperthyroidism and ophthalmopathy. RNA transcripts provided the source from which TCR beta CDR3 regions were amplified. First-round RT-PCR of the TCR CDR3 relied on the HTBI primer set. One entry per CDR3 protein results from TCRdb running MiXCR on the multiplex PCR reads. In the table there are some 600,000 distinct CDR3 sequences, 35% to 55% of which are singletons. Sequenced input: peripheral blood or thyroid tissue (not recorded which). These receptors all come from a woman in her late teens or twenties with Graves' hyperthyroidism.

This clonotype was found a few times. CDR3 residues: CASIRQAPGELFF. CDR3 DNA: TGTGCCAGCATTCGGCAGGCGCCCGGGGAGCTGTTTTTT. The V gene is TRBV2, the J gene TRBJ2-2; D is unclear. The germline gives CDR1 SNHLY, CDR2 FYNNEI. Deletions cut 7 bases from V and 6 bases from J, with 12 bases between. The CDR3 length is 13 residues.

This chain joins TRBV6-6 and TRBJ2-5; D gene ambiguous. The CDR3 totals 14 residues. Germline V CDR1 and CDR2: MNHNY, SVGAGI (reference sequence). The ends were cut back, 0 bases at V and 5 bases at J, with 10 bases in the middle. CDR3 sequence (DNA): TGTGCCAGCAGTTACTCGAAGGGTCGGGAGACCCAGTACTTC. It yields the protein CASSYSKGRETQYF.

The chain combines TRBV24-1 with TRBJ2-7; D could derive from TRBD1 or TRBD2 (6 bases each). The V gene's germline CDR1 is KGHDR and CDR2 SFDVKD. This CDR3 region has 11 residues. V was cut by 9 bases and J by 9 bases, with 14 bases left in between. Here the CDR3 reads CATAEGGRQYF. The CDR3 DNA follows: TGTGCCACCGCCGAGGGGGGACGGCAGTACTTC.

The genes are TRBV15 and TRBJ1-1, with 8 nucleotides matching TRBD1. Germline-derived CDR1 and CDR2 are LNHNV and YYDKDF (reference sequence). V gave up 3 bases and J gave up 8 bases; unmatched junction bases: 5. This CDR3 region has 13 residues. As DNA, the CDR3 is TGTGCCACCAGCAGCCCGGGACAGGACGAAGCTTTCTTT. Translating it yields CATSSPGQDEAFF.

J is TRBJ1-1 and V is TRBV29-1; 8 bases are shared with TRBD1. V trimming: 0 bases; J trimming: 1 base; junction bases outside the gene matches: 1. Germline values: CDR1 SQVTM, CDR2 ANQGSEA. The CDR3 has 14 residues. The CDR3 here is CSVEDGTGNTEAFF. The DNA for the CDR3 is TGCAGCGTTGAAGACGGGACAGGGAACACTGAAGCTTTCTTT.

The CDR3 here is CATSSHGTEPVEQYF. DNA for the CDR3: TGTGCCACCAGCAGCCACGGGACAGAACCGGTCGAGCAGTACTTC. V and J are TRBV15 and TRBJ2-7, with 7 bases lining up with TRBD1. The CDR3 sequence is 15 residues long. Unmatched junction bases numbered 11, after V lost 3 bases and J lost 6 bases. The germline V gene has CDR1 LNHNV and CDR2 YYDKDF (reference sequence).

In this sample, this clonotype turned up a few times. The rearrangement joins TRBV12-3 or TRBV12-4 to TRBJ2-7, with a weak D call TRBD1 (5 bases). With 3 bases removed from V and 6 bases from J, the gap between germline ends came to 9 bases. The CDR3 covers 12 residues. The CDR3 coding sequence is TGTGCCAGCAGTTTGGTCCAGGGCGAGCAGTACTTC. Amino acid sequence: CASSLVQGEQYF.

In this sample, this clonotype turned up many times. The chain couples TRBV2 to TRBJ1-6; D not certain. Germline loops: CDR1 SNHLY, CDR2 FYNNEI. The CDR3 runs 15 residues. V lost 5 bases, J lost 10 bases, and 18 bases lay in between. The CDR3 is CASSRRPERESPLHF. In DNA, the CDR3 is TGTGCCAGCAGTAGGAGACCCGAGAGAGAATCACCCCTCCACTTT.

This clonotype was seen at least ten times. The chain joins TRBV24-1 to TRBJ2-5, with TRBD1 matching 11 bases. J was trimmed by 4 bases and V by 4 bases; bases with no gene match: 7. This CDR3 is 16 amino acids long. The V gene's germline CDR1 is KGHDR and CDR2 SFDVKD. CDR3 in amino acids: CATSELGTGGRETQYF. The DNA for the CDR3 is TGTGCCACCAGTGAGCTTGGGACAGGGGGGCGAGAGACCCAGTACTTC.

The sample holds one count of this clonotype. The chain couples TRBV25-1 to TRBJ2-2; the D is unclear. CDR3 length: 14 residues. Germline assignment: CDR1 MGHDK and CDR2 SYGVNS. Trimming removed 5 bases from V and 5 bases from J, with 12 bases in between. The CDR3 reads CASSLVVGTGELFF. In DNA form, the CDR3 reads TGTGCCAGCAGTTTGGTCGTAGGGACCGGGGAGCTGTTTTTT.